This TCR beta chain was captured by sequencing in a study of blood T cell repertoires in COVID-19. About the research overall: Acute-phase and convalescent COVID-19 samples originated in the United States, Italy and Spain. T cells, B-cell-depleted T cells, or PBMCs provided the cDNA or gDNA that served as material.

In the study's own analysis: Nucleated cell number was recorded as an estimate derived from reference gene primer amplification. Using immunoSEQ multiplex PCR, the repertoire was profiled, and TCRdb retains in-frame clones only, with some absent. V, J and clone size are those of that table, while D and trimming were read from the DNA. The sample records 300,000 or so clones, about nine tenths being singletons. V shed 9 bases, J shed 2 bases, and the junction held 6 bases outside the gene matches. This CDR3 has 16 residues. CDR1 is MDHEN, CDR2 SYDVKM, per germline. Material for sequencing was peripheral blood. The sequence derives from a man aged 50-59 years with active or convalescent COVID-19. This chain joins TRBV28 and TRBJ2-6, with TRBD1 identical over 11 bases. The DNA for the CDR3 is TGTGCCAGTTATGGGACAGGGGGACCTGGGGCCAACGTCCTGACTTTC. Its protein is CASYGTGGPGANVLTF. The complete variable domain, with remaining parts taken from reference TRBV28 and TRBJ2-6, reads DVKVTQSSRYLVKRTGEKVFLECVQDMDHENMFWYRQDPGLGLRLIYFSYDVKMKEKGDIPEGYSVSREKKERFSLILESASTNQTSMYLCASYGTGGPGANVLTFGAGSRLTVL.